Listed below are T cell receptor beta chains from one sample, sequenced in a study of cytomegalovirus exposure and HLA in healthy donors. Method: immunoSEQ multiplex PCR; TCRdb's copy keeps in-frame clones and lacks some. The sample data list around 31,000 clones. The sample was PBMCs. The receptors stem from a man in his thirties or forties in good health and CMV-seronegative. Each CDR3 is given with its conserved first and last residue. D genes are given only for firm matches.

D	V	J	DNA	CDR3
TRBD1	TRBV7-8	TRBJ1-1	TGTGCCAGCAGCTTAGCGTTCAGGGACAGTGAAGCTTTCTTT	CASSLAFRDSEAFF
.	TRBV28	TRBJ1-1	TGTGCCAGCAGTTTCCCTCGCGGGACGGCCAACACTGAAGCTTTCTTT	CASSFPRGTANTEAFF
TRBD1	TRBV28	TRBJ2-7	TGTGCCACCCAAGCCGGGACAGGAAAAGGGTTTAGGGGCTACGAGCAGTACTTC	CATQAGTGKGFRGYEQYF
.	TRBV28	TRBJ2-2	TGTGCCAGCAGTTTGTGGCAGAACACCGGGGAGCTGTTTTTT	CASSLWQNTGELFF
.	TRBV18	TRBJ2-7	TGTGCCAGCTCTCTACTACAGGTGGGCGAGCAGTACTTC	CASSLLQVGEQYF
TRBD2	TRBV5-1	TRBJ2-1	TGCGCCAGCAGCGTATATAGCGGGAGGGGTAATGAGCAGTTCTTC	CASSVYSGRGNEQFF
TRBD1	TRBV29-1	TRBJ2-7	TGCAGCGTCCACGTACCTACAGGGGACTACGAGCAGTACTTC	CSVHVPTGDYEQYF
.	TRBV5-6	TRBJ2-2	TGTGCCAGCAGTTCTCGACAGCAGAACACCGGGGAGCTGTTTTTT	CASSSRQQNTGELFF
TRBD2	TRBV11-2	TRBJ2-3	TGTGCCAGCAGCTTAAGGGATGGGGGAGGGCTGACAGATACGCAGTATTTT	CASSLRDGGGLTDTQYF
.	TRBV6-1	TRBJ1-1	TGTGCCAGCAGTGGTGGGGCCCTATCGATGAACACTGAAGCTTTCTTT	CASSGGALSMNTEAFF
TRBD1	TRBV7-9	TRBJ2-7	TGTGCCAGCAGCCAGGGGGTATCCGGGTACGAGCAGTACTTC	CASSQGVSGYEQYF